This is a list of T cell receptor beta chains from one sample in a study of cytomegalovirus exposure and HLA in healthy donors. Some clones are missing from TCRdb's copy, which holds only in-frame ones; the method was immunoSEQ multiplex PCR. There are fewer than 250,000 clones in the sample; approximately 80% occur only once, and around 4% lies in the top ten. The sample taken for sequencing was PBMCs. These receptors were collected from a male donor in good health and CMV-seronegative. CDR3s include the opening cysteine and the closing phenylalanine or tryptophan. Fields, in order: J gene, clone size, V gene, D gene, CDR3 protein, CDR3 DNA. A D gene is named only where the DNA matches it firmly. Some rows mark clone size as missing; the rest say once, few, many or name a class of expanded clone.

TRBJ2-1 | . | TRBV29-1 | . | CSVQGLLIHNEQFF | TGCAGCGTTCAGGGTCTTTTAATTCACAATGAGCAGTTCTTC
TRBJ2-5 | . | TRBV9 | TRBD2 | CASSEGTSGRWETQYF | TGTGCCAGCAGCGAGGGGACTAGCGGGAGGTGGGAGACCCAGTACTTC
TRBJ2-7 | . | TRBV6-5 | TRBD2 | CASSYAGAMNEQYF | TGTGCCAGCAGTTACGCGGGAGCAATGAACGAGCAGTACTTC
TRBJ2-7 | . | TRBV18 | . | CASSFGNEQYF | TGTGCCAGCTCTTTCGGGAACGAGCAGTACTTC
TRBJ1-1 | once | TRBV12-2 | . | CASRVPGDTEAFF | TGTGCAAGTCGCGTTCCAGGGGATACTGAAGCTTTCTTT
TRBJ1-5 | . | TRBV5-6 | . | CASSLRGYHQPQHF | TGTGCCAGCAGCTTGAGGGGGTACCATCAGCCCCAGCATTTT
TRBJ2-7 | . | TRBV19 | TRBD1 | CASSPGQTYEQYF | TGTGCCAGTAGCCCGGGACAGACCTACGAGCAGTACTTC
TRBJ2-7 | few | TRBV5-4 | . | CASSLVQGKSYEQYF | TGTGCCAGCAGCTTGGTTCAGGGGAAATCCTACGAGCAGTACTTC
TRBJ1-1 | . | TRBV15 | . | CATSRESAGNTEAFF | TGTGCCACCAGCAGAGAGTCAGCGGGGAACACTGAAGCTTTCTTT
TRBJ2-1 | . | TRBV15 | . | CATADRGLAGGREQFF | TGTGCCACCGCAGACAGGGGGCTAGCGGGAGGTCGAGAGCAGTTCTTC
TRBJ2-1 | . | TRBV30 | TRBD2 | CAWRPSGINNEQFF | TGTGCCTGGAGGCCGAGCGGGATTAACAATGAGCAGTTCTTC
TRBJ2-2 | . | TRBV19 | TRBD1 | CAISRDRRNTGELFF | TGTGCCATATCCCGGGACAGGAGGAACACCGGGGAGCTGTTTTTT
TRBJ2-1 | . | TRBV2 | . | CASSEGSSYNEQFF | TGTGCCAGCAGTGAAGGTAGCTCCTACAATGAGCAGTTCTTC
TRBJ2-7 | . | TRBV19 | . | CASSMEGSSEQYF | TGTGCCAGTAGTATGGAGGGGTCAAGCGAGCAGTACTTC
TRBJ2-4 | . | TRBV11-3 | . | CASSLVGARDIQYF | TGTGCCAGCAGCTTAGTGGGGGCGCGGGACATTCAGTACTTC
TRBJ2-3 | . | TRBV27 | TRBD1 | CASSFTGGDTQYF | TGTGCCAGCAGTTTCACAGGGGGCGATACGCAGTATTTT
TRBJ2-1 | . | TRBV2 | TRBD2 | CASKYGRRNEQFF | TGTGCCAGCAAATACGGGAGGAGAAATGAGCAGTTCTTC
TRBJ2-1 | . | TRBV5-1 | TRBD2 | CASSLGLAGVNEQFF | TGCGCCAGCAGCTTGGGTCTAGCGGGAGTAAATGAGCAGTTCTTC
TRBJ2-1 | . | TRBV5-1 | TRBD2 | CASSTGLAGERRNEQFF | TGCGCCAGCAGCACAGGACTAGCGGGAGAACGGCGAAATGAGCAGTTCTTC
TRBJ1-5 | . | TRBV19 | . | CASNYQGFNVQPQHF | TGTGCCAGTAACTACCAGGGGTTCAACGTTCAGCCCCAGCATTTT
TRBJ2-7 | . | TRBV2 | . | CASRLGLARTYEQYF | TGTGCCAGCAGGTTGGGACTTGCCCGTACCTACGAGCAGTACTTC
TRBJ1-1 | . | TRBV28 | . | CASSYGAWGDAFF | TGTGCCAGCAGTTATGGGGCCTGGGGTGACGCTTTCTTT
TRBJ1-5 | . | TRBV30 | . | CAWAGKGDQPQHF | TGTGCCTGGGCCGGAAAGGGGGATCAGCCCCAGCATTTT
TRBJ2-7 | once | TRBV25-1 | TRBD2 | CASRMGGSAYEQYF | TGTGCCAGCCGAATGGGGGGGTCAGCCTACGAGCAGTACTTC
TRBJ1-2 | . | TRBV7-3 | . | CASSPTANYGYTF | TGTGCCAGCAGCCCGACAGCTAACTATGGCTACACCTTC
TRBJ1-5 | . | TRBV15 | TRBD1 | CATSRTGNNQPQHF | TGTGCCACCAGCCGGACAGGGAACAATCAGCCCCAGCATTTT
TRBJ2-7 | . | TRBV5-1 | TRBD1 | CASSSGTGTYEQYF | TGCGCCAGCAGCTCCGGGACAGGGACCTACGAGCAGTACTTC
TRBJ1-1 | few | TRBV28 | . | CATLWLNEGTEAFF | TGTGCCACCCTCTGGTTGAATGAGGGTACCGAAGCTTTCTTT
TRBJ1-1 | . | TRBV7-9 | . | CASSLGGDKAFF | TGTGCCAGCAGCCTCGGGGGGGACAAAGCTTTCTTT
TRBJ2-1 | . | TRBV30 | . | CAWQGFRSTREQFF | TGTGCCTGGCAGGGTTTTCGGAGTACAAGAGAGCAGTTCTTC
TRBJ2-7 | . | TRBV5-5 | TRBD2 | CASSFKTSGRAVGEQYF | TGTGCCAGCAGCTTTAAGACTAGCGGGAGGGCCGTCGGCGAGCAGTACTTC